Given below is one T cell receptor (beta chain) in context. The CDR3 runs 15 residues. V was shortened by 4 bases and J by 3 bases, with 11 bases between the two germline ends. Germline-derived CDR1 and CDR2 are SGHDT and YYEEEE. This sample was included in a study of OX40 agonist ivuxolimab in advanced cancers. Overall study: A partial response was reached by three patients: one with hepatocellular carcinoma and two with cutaneous melanoma.

The repertoire was sequenced with immunoSEQ multiplex PCR; TCRdb's copy has only in-frame clones and lacks some. The profile covers 50,000 to 60,000 clones, with approximately 90% appearing a single time and 11% to 15% taken by the ten largest. The chain uses TRBV5-6 and TRBJ2-6, with D perhaps TRBD2 (5 bases). The receptor was derived from an adult with an advanced solid tumor such as melanoma, head and neck, liver or kidney cancer. The starting material was CD4+ or CD8+ T cells sorted from blood, obtained in a trial of the OX40 agonist ivuxolimab. CDR3 bases: TGTGCCAGCAGCCCGGCGGGTGGTGGGGCCAACGTCCTGACTTTC. It specifies CASSPAGGGANVLTF.